This T cell receptor (beta chain) was recorded in a study of T-cell reconstitution after alpha-beta-depleted transplantation in children. Overall study findings and caveats: T-cell numbers and diversity one year post-transplant derived largely from freshly generated T cells. After transplant, at about two months, alpha-beta T cells were reportedly derived from several hundred expanded graft clones.

With 5 bases removed from V and 0 bases from J, the gap between germline ends came to 15 bases. This CDR3 is 16 amino acids long. In germline, CDR1 is MNHEY, CDR2 SMNVEV (reference sequence). This clonotype has a handful of counts. What it binds is unknown. Molecular barcoding with unique molecular identifiers was used for the TCRbeta library. TCRdb re-called the PCR reads through MiXCR, storing one row per CDR3 protein. The data show around 670,000 distinct CDR3 sequences, under 15% seen once. This clonotype was sampled from a girl aged 2-9 years with congenital amegakaryocytic thrombocytopenia, due to receive a stem cell transplant. This sequence joins TRBV27 and TRBJ2-3; possibly TRBD1 or TRBD2 for D (5 bases each). This specimen consisted of PBMCs, obtained before TCRalphabeta/CD19-depleted stem cell transplant. In DNA, the CDR3 is TGTGCCAGCAGTCCCACCGGGACGTCTAGCACAGATACGCAGTATTTT. Amino acids: CASSPTGTSSTDTQYF.